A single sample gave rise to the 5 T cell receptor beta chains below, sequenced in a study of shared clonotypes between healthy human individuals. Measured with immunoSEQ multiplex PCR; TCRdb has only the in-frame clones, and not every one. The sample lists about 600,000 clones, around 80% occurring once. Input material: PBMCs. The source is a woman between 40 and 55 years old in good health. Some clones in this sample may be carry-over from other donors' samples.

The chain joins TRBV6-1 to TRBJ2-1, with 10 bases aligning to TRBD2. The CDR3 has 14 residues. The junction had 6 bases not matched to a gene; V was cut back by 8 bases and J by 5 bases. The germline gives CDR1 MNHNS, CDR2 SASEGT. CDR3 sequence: CASRLAGEDNEQFF. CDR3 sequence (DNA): TGTGCCAGCCGTCTAGCGGGAGAAGACAATGAGCAGTTCTTC.

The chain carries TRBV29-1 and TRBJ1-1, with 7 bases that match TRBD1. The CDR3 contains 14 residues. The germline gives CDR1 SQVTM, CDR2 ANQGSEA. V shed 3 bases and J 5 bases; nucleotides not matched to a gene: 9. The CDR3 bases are TGCAGCGTTGAGAAAGGGGGCGTTGCGACTGAAGCTTTCTTT. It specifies CSVEKGGVATEAFF.

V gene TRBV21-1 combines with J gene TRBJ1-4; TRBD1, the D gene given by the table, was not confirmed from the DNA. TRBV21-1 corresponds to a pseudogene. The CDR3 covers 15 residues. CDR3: CASSARDSLNEKLFF. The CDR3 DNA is TGTGCCAGCAGCGCCCGGGACAGTCTTAATGAAAAACTGTTTTTT.

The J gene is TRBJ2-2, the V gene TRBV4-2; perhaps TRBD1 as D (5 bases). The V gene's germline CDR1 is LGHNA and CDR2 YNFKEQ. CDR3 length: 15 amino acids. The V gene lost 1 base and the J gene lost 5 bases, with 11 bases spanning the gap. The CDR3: CASSQVVGATGELFF. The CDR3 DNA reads TGTGCCAGCAGCCAAGTAGTAGGGGCAACCGGGGAGCTGTTTTTT.

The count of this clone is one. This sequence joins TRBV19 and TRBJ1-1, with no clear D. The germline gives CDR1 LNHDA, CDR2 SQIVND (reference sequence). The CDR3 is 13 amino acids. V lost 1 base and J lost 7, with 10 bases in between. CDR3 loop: CASSIVSRNEAFF. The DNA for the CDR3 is TGTGCCAGTAGTATAGTTAGCAGAAATGAAGCTTTCTTT.